Below, 23 T cell receptor beta chains from the same sample are listed, as sequenced in a study of response to subunit inactivated influenza vaccine. Via MiXCR, TCRdb re-called the RT-PCR reads, giving one row per CDR3 protein. This sample has a few hundred thousand distinct CDR3 sequences, with roughly 15% found just once. Material: PBMCs from blood, obtained approximately 13 days after vaccination. All receptors come from a man aged 50 or older who received an inactivated influenza vaccine.

This sequence joins TRBV7-9 and TRBJ2-3, with TRBD1 matching over 7 bases. This CDR3 region has 11 residues. V was pared by 5 bases and J by 12 bases, with 5 bases of the junction left unmatched. Per the germline V gene, CDR1 is SEHNR and CDR2 is FQNEAQ (reference sequence). CDR3 bases: TGTGCCAGCAGCGCTGGGACAGCTCAGTATTTT. It encodes CASSAGTAQYF.

This clonotype appeared a few times. The V gene is TRBV20-1, the J gene TRBJ2-1; 12 bases are a match to TRBD2. Germline CDR1 reads DFQATT; CDR2 reads SNEGSKA (reference sequence). The CDR3 spans 16 residues. J was trimmed by 0 bases and V by 1 base; bases with no gene match: 1. In DNA form, the CDR3 reads TGCAGTGCTAGAGGGACTAGCGGGGTCTCCTACAATGAGCAGTTCTTC. This translates into CSARGTSGVSYNEQFF.

This clonotype came up a few times. In DNA, the CDR3 is TGTGCCAGCAGCTTAGACGGGAGGGCCGGGAATGAGCAGTTCTTC. This sequence encodes CASSLDGRAGNEQFF. The chain combines TRBV7-2 with TRBJ2-1; 8 bases line up with TRBD2. Trimming at V came to 1 base and at J to 7 bases, leaving 6 bases not matched to a gene. Germline lookup yields CDR1 SGHTA and CDR2 FQGNSA. The CDR3 has 15 residues.

The chain joins TRBV29-1 to TRBJ2-7; 7 bases match TRBD1. The CDR3 runs 14 residues. Germline V lookup: CDR1 SQVTM, CDR2 ANQGSEA. V shed 4 bases and J 2 bases; nucleotides not matched to a gene: 8. The CDR3: CSVGDDREAYEQYF. CDR3 nucleotides: TGCAGCGTTGGGGACGACAGGGAAGCCTACGAGCAGTACTTC.

The chain uses TRBV4-1 and TRBJ2-4; D is perhaps TRBD2 (5 bases). With 2 bases removed from V and 0 bases from J, the gap between germline ends came to 17 bases. The CDR3 contains 18 residues. Germline V CDR1 and CDR2: MGHRA, YSYEKL. CDR3 sequence (DNA): TGCGCCAGCAGCCAATTTCAAAACCGGGATTTAGCCAAAAACATTCAGTACTTC. Its translation is CASSQFQNRDLAKNIQYF.

This chain connects TRBV19 to TRBJ1-5; D call uncertain. The germline V and J ends were trimmed by 5 bases and 1 base, with 12 bases remaining between them. The CDR3 length is 15 residues. Germline loops: CDR1 LNHDA, CDR2 SQIVND (reference sequence). CDR3: CASSPVRGSNQPQHF. The CDR3, as DNA: TGTGCCAGTAGTCCCGTAAGAGGCAGCAATCAGCCCCAGCATTTT. Variable domain in full (rest from reference TRBV19 and TRBJ1-5): DGGITQSPKYLFRKEGQNVTLSCEQNLNHDAMYWYRQDPGQGLRLIYYSQIVNDFQKGDIAEGYSVSREKKESFPLTVTSAQKNPTAFYLCASSPVRGSNQPQHFGDGTRLSIL.

This clonotype showed up many times. The genes are TRBV5-1 and TRBJ1-1; the D is unclear. The CDR3 runs 14 residues. V lost 4 bases and J lost 5, with 15 bases in between. Germline CDR1 SGHRS, CDR2 YFSETQ. The CDR3 bases are TGCGCCAGCAGCCCCATAACTCGGCGGACTGAAGCTTTCTTT. Translation: CASSPITRRTEAFF.

On this clonotype: One end of the junction is discordant with germline, which a read error may explain. The J gene is TRBJ1-2, the V gene TRBV20-1; D is undetermined. Germline CDR1 and CDR2: DFQATT and SNEGSKA (reference sequence). This CDR3 spans 12 amino acids. CDR3 region: CSARVGLELSVF. CDR3 bases: TGCAGTGCTAGAGTCGGTCTCGAACTTTCCGTTTTC.

V gene TRBV19 combines with J gene TRBJ2-5; 11 bases are a match to TRBD1. CDR3 length equals 17 residues. Trimming removed 3 bases from V and 4 bases from J; junction bases left unmatched: 10. The germline V gene has CDR1 LNHDA and CDR2 SQIVND (reference sequence). The CDR3 region is CASSIFWTGGGGETQYF. The CDR3 DNA is TGTGCCAGTAGTATCTTTTGGACAGGGGGCGGAGGAGAGACCCAGTACTTC.

The chain couples TRBV5-8 to TRBJ1-1; the D gene is possibly TRBD1 (5 bases). V dropped 4 bases and J dropped 7 bases, with 14 bases sitting between them. Per the germline V gene, CDR1 is SGHTS and CDR2 is YDEGEE. This CDR3 is 13 amino acids long. DNA for the CDR3: TGTGCCAGCAGCGTCGGGACGTCCGGTGAAGCTTTCTTT. It specifies CASSVGTSGEAFF.

The table lists this clonotype with a few counts. The chain couples TRBV29-1 to TRBJ2-7, with unresolved D. The CDR3 is 15 residues long. With 6 bases removed from V and 4 bases from J, the gap between germline ends came to 22 bases. Germline CDR1 and CDR2: SQVTM and ANQGSEA. In nucleotides, the CDR3 is TGCAGCGTGACGGCCGACACTCGGAGTCGGTACGAGCAGTACTTC. It yields the protein CSVTADTRSRYEQYF.

This clonotype was picked up a small number of times. V and J are TRBV7-2 and TRBJ1-5; D possibly corresponds to TRBD1 (5 bases). CDR1 is SGHTA, CDR2 FQGNSA, per germline. The CDR3 sequence is 15 residues long. The ends were cut back, 7 bases at V and 2 bases at J, with 15 bases in the middle. DNA for the CDR3: TGTGCCAGCACCGAGTCTGGGGGAGGCAATCAGCCCCAGCATTTT. Translated: CASTESGGGNQPQHF.

This clonotype was seen a handful of times. This chain links TRBV15 with TRBJ1-5; D unclear. This CDR3 has 13 amino acids. CDR1 and CDR2 from the germline V gene are LNHNV and YYDKDF (reference sequence). V was shortened by 0 bases and J by 7 bases, with 7 bases between the two germline ends. This CDR3 reads CATSREEGQPQHF. The CDR3 DNA reads as TGTGCCACCAGCAGAGAAGAGGGCCAGCCCCAGCATTTT.

This chain connects TRBV10-3 to TRBJ2-2; the D call may be TRBD1 or TRBD2 (5 bases each). The germline V and J ends were trimmed by 7 bases and 4 bases, with 19 bases remaining between them. Germline-derived CDR1 and CDR2 are ENHRY and SYGVKD. This CDR3 region has 16 residues. CDR3 nucleotide sequence: TGTGCCATCATGGGGTCGGCAGGGACGGCCACCGGGGAGCTGTTTTTT. It translates to CAIMGSAGTATGELFF.

Regarding this clonotype: At one end the junction does not follow the germline gene, possibly because of a read error. The chain uses TRBV29-1 and TRBJ2-7; no clear D gene. CDR1 and CDR2 from the germline V gene are SQVTM and ANQGSEA. This CDR3 contains 12 residues. The CDR3 DNA is TGCAGCCTTGAAAGACTTTCCTACGAGCAGTACTTC. It encodes CSLERLSYEQYF.

This clonotype has only a few counts. The V call is TRBV9, the J call TRBJ2-1; D is tentatively TRBD1 or TRBD2 (5 bases each). Germline CDR1 reads SGDLS; CDR2 reads YYNGEE. CDR3 length: 19 amino acids. The V end lost 0 bases, the J end lost 0 bases, and 19 bases lay between the germline ends. CDR3 DNA sequence: TGTGCCAGCAGCGTAGCTGGGGGTGGGCGGATCAGCTCCTACAATGAGCAGTTCTTC. The encoded protein is CASSVAGGGRISSYNEQFF.

The chain employs TRBV18 and TRBJ2-2; D possibly corresponds to TRBD1 (6 bases). Trimming removed 6 bases from V and 3 bases from J, with 14 bases in between. The CDR3 is 15 amino acids. CDR1 and CDR2 from the germline V gene are KGHSH and LQKENI. The CDR3 sequence: CASSRGREDTGELFF. The CDR3 nucleotides read TGTGCCAGCTCCAGGGGACGTGAGGACACCGGGGAGCTGTTTTTT. Using reference TRBV18 and TRBJ2-2 for the parts outside the CDR3, the full variable domain is NAGVMQNPRHLVRRRGQEARLRCSPMKGHSHVYWYRQLPEEGLKFMVYLQKENIIDESGMPKERFSAEFPKEGPSILRIQQVVRGDSAAYFCASSRGREDTGELFFGEGSRLTVL.

This clonotype was detected many times. The chain joins TRBV20-1 to TRBJ2-1; 10 bases agree with TRBD2. Germline V gene data show CDR1 as DFQATT and CDR2 as SNEGSKA (reference sequence). The CDR3 is 16 amino acids. Trimming cost V 1 base and J 4 bases; bases outside gene matches: 7. CDR3 sequence reads: CSARGLLAGMYNEQFF. The CDR3 nucleotides read TGCAGTGCTAGAGGGCTACTAGCGGGAATGTACAATGAGCAGTTCTTC.

The chain joins TRBV7-2 to TRBJ1-2; D not resolved. V lost 0 bases to trimming and J lost 7 bases, with 12 bases between them. The CDR3 is 14 amino acids. In germline, CDR1 is SGHTA, CDR2 FQGNSA. CDR3 protein: CASSLASAHPGYTF. As DNA, the CDR3 is TGTGCCAGCAGCTTAGCGTCGGCTCACCCTGGCTACACCTTC.

The chain employs TRBV4-3 and TRBJ2-3; 7 bases fit TRBD1. CDR3 length: 15 amino acids. Germline V gives CDR1 LGHNA, CDR2 YSLEER. J lost 4 bases, V lost 8 bases, and 12 bases had no gene match. CDR3 loop: CASHPTGFSADTQYF. In nucleotides, the CDR3 is TGCGCCAGCCACCCGACAGGGTTTAGCGCAGATACGCAGTATTTT.

This clonotype was observed a few times. V usage is TRBV28 and J usage is TRBJ2-4; 9 positions match TRBD1. The germline gives CDR1 MDHEN, CDR2 SYDVKM. V lost 6 bases to trimming and J lost 2 bases; unmatched junction nucleotides: 8. CDR3 length: 16 residues. The CDR3 protein is CASSQPGQGTKNIQYF. CDR3 DNA sequence: TGTGCCAGCAGCCAACCGGGACAGGGAACCAAAAACATTCAGTACTTC.

V usage is TRBV5-5 and J usage is TRBJ2-7; D is perhaps TRBD2 (7 bases). This CDR3 spans 15 amino acids. Trimming took 4 bases from V and 2 from J, leaving 16 bases between them. The V gene's germline CDR1 is SGHKS and CDR2 YYEKEE (reference sequence). The CDR3 is CASSGGGDTPYEQYF. CDR3 nucleotide sequence: TGTGCCAGCAGCGGAGGGGGGGACACCCCCTACGAGCAGTACTTC.

V is TRBV12-3 or TRBV12-4 and J is TRBJ1-4, with D perhaps matching TRBD1 (5 bases). CDR3 size: 15 residues. The V end lost 8 bases, the J end lost 5 bases, and 18 bases lay between the germline ends. CDR3 bases: TGTGCCAGCCATAGGGGAAGGAGGGGAAATGAAAAACTGTTTTTT. Its translation: CASHRGRRGNEKLFF.